These T cell receptor beta chains were read from a single sample in a study of OX40 agonist ivuxolimab in advanced cancers. Here immunoSEQ multiplex PCR was the method, and the copy in TCRdb shows in-frame clones only, minus some. The table lists over 20,000 clones, approximately 79% of them singletons. The sample here was CD4+ or CD8+ T cells sorted from blood, taken in a trial of the OX40 agonist ivuxolimab. All receptors derive from an adult with an advanced solid tumor such as melanoma, head and neck, liver or kidney cancer. Each CDR3 is given with its conserved first and last residue. D genes are given only for firm matches. A row's size may be missing; if present it is once, few, many or a size class.

j_call | clone_size | v_call | d_call | cdr3_aa | cdr3_nt
TRBJ1-1 | . | TRBV29-1 | . | CSDTEAFF | TGCAGCGACACTGAAGCTTTCTTT
TRBJ2-3 | . | TRBV6-1 | . | CASSEALLDITDTQYF | TGTGCCAGCAGTGAAGCTTTGTTAGACATCACAGATACGCAGTATTTT
TRBJ1-3 | . | TRBV9 | . | CASSVDGGPSGNTIYF | TGTGCCAGCAGCGTAGATGGAGGACCCTCTGGAAACACCATATATTTT
TRBJ2-1 | . | TRBV2 | . | CASLPTGRLSPGIINEQFF | TGTGCCAGCTTACCCACAGGGAGGCTAAGTCCTGGCATTATCAATGAGCAGTTCTTC
TRBJ1-5 | . | TRBV6-5 | . | CASSSGRGPQPQHF | TGTGCCAGCAGTTCTGGACGGGGCCCTCAGCCCCAGCATTTT
TRBJ1-5 | . | TRBV7-8 | TRBD1 | CASSTGIGQGFDQPQHF | TGTGCCAGCAGCACCGGGATAGGACAGGGGTTTGATCAGCCCCAGCATTTT
TRBJ1-5 | . | TRBV28 | . | CASSFTARWENQPQHF | TGTGCCAGCAGTTTCACAGCTAGGTGGGAAAATCAGCCCCAGCATTTT
TRBJ2-1 | . | TRBV14 | TRBD2 | CASSLIAGGYYNEQFF | TGTGCCAGCAGCCTCATAGCGGGGGGGTATTACAATGAGCAGTTCTTC
TRBJ2-1 | . | TRBV5-6 | . | CASSQGIRANNEQFF | TGTGCCAGCAGCCAGGGGATTCGGGCGAACAATGAGCAGTTCTTC
TRBJ1-2 | few | TRBV28 | TRBD1 | CASWDRGYGYTF | TGTGCCAGCTGGGACAGGGGATATGGCTACACCTTC
TRBJ1-1 | . | TRBV28 | . | CASSGTVQGAFF | TGTGCCAGCAGTGGTACGGTCCAGGGAGCTTTCTTT
TRBJ1-1 | . | TRBV16 | . | CASSQSDSPPYTEAFF | TGTGCCAGCAGCCAATCTGACAGCCCCCCATACACTGAAGCTTTCTTT
TRBJ2-3 | . | TRBV5-1 | . | CATRDTATDTQYF | TGCGCCACCCGGGACACAGCCACAGATACGCAGTATTTT
TRBJ1-6 | . | TRBV6-6 | TRBD1 | CASSSTGTGLTLHF | TGTGCCAGCAGTTCGACCGGGACAGGGCTAACCCTCCACTTT
TRBJ2-3 | . | TRBV11-2 | . | CASSLGPGLDDTQYF | TGTGCCAGCAGCCTCGGCCCCGGGTTAGACGATACGCAGTATTTT
TRBJ2-7 | . | TRBV28 | TRBD1 | CASSQTGVGEQYF | TGTGCCAGCAGTCAAACAGGGGTAGGGGAGCAGTACTTC
TRBJ2-1 | . | TRBV4-3 | TRBD2 | CASSPSGSSYNEQFF | TGCGCCAGCAGCCCTAGCGGGAGCTCCTACAATGAGCAGTTCTTC
TRBJ2-3 | once | TRBV19 | . | CASSIQVYTDTQYF | TGTGCCAGTAGTATACAGGTGTACACAGATACGCAGTATTTT
TRBJ2-7 | . | TRBV9 | TRBD1 | CASSFRDRGDEQYF | TGTGCCAGCAGCTTCCGGGACAGGGGGGACGAGCAGTACTTC
TRBJ2-2 | . | TRBV7-2 | . | CASSLVYGELFF | TGTGCCAGCAGCTTAGTCTACGGGGAGCTGTTTTTT
TRBJ2-7 | . | TRBV5-8 | TRBD2 | CASSLRDYLYEQYF | TGTGCCAGCAGCTTGCGGGACTACCTCTACGAGCAGTACTTC
TRBJ2-1 | . | TRBV30 | . | CAWSRGHNEQFF | TGTGCCTGGAGTCGGGGGCACAATGAGCAGTTCTTC
TRBJ2-1 | . | TRBV9 | . | CASSPYGTWSPFF | TGTGCCAGCAGCCCCTATGGGACTTGGAGTCCGTTCTTC
TRBJ2-3 | few | TRBV6-1 | . | CASSEASSYREGGGRGEDTQYF | TGTGCCAGCAGTGAAGCGTCTTCCTACAGGGAGGGAGGCGGGAGAGGGGAAGATACGCAGTATTTT
TRBJ2-7 | . | TRBV6-1 | . | CASSSWTVGGEQYF | TGTGCCAGCAGTTCCTGGACAGTGGGAGGCGAGCAGTACTTC
TRBJ1-2 | once | TRBV27 | TRBD1 | CASRGTGGYGYTF | TGTGCCAGCAGGGGGACAGGGGGATATGGCTACACCTTC
TRBJ1-4 | . | TRBV4-1 | . | CASSQDPNEKLFF | TGCGCCAGCAGCCAAGACCCGAATGAAAAACTGTTTTTT
TRBJ2-3 | . | TRBV15 | . | CATSRDPGGATDTQYF | TGTGCCACCAGCAGAGATCCCGGGGGCGCGACAGATACGCAGTATTTT
TRBJ2-7 | once | TRBV7-6 | TRBD1 | CASSATGQGDYEQYF | TGTGCCAGCAGCGCAACGGGACAGGGAGACTACGAGCAGTACTTC
TRBJ2-3 | . | TRBV9 | TRBD1 | CASSGEGETGQGHTDTQYF | TGTGCCAGCAGCGGAGAAGGGGAAACAGGACAGGGCCACACAGATACGCAGTATTTT
TRBJ2-5 | . | TRBV2 | TRBD2 | CASILAGRETQYF | TGTGCCAGCATACTAGCGGGACGAGAGACCCAGTACTTC